Listed below are T cell receptor beta chains from one sample, sequenced in a study of blood T cell repertoires in COVID-19. Repertoires were generated with immunoSEQ multiplex PCR, while TCRdb's copy carries only in-frame clones and drops some. The data show 180,000 or so clones, approximately 88% seen once. The material sequenced was peripheral blood. Every receptor here comes from a woman between 40 and 50 years old with COVID-19, enrolled during active disease. Both conserved end residues are part of each CDR3. The D gene is left open where the match is weak. Some rows have no size entry. The others give once, few or many, or a class for an expanded clone.

v_call,d_call,clone_size,j_call,cdr3_nt,cdr3_aa
TRBV6-5,TRBD2,-,TRBJ2-1,TGTGCCAGCAGTTACCCTACTAGCGGGGATTACAATGAGCAGTTCTTC,CASSYPTSGDYNEQFF
TRBV28,TRBD1,-,TRBJ1-2,TGTGCCAGCAGTTTCGTCGGGCAGGGGGTTAACTATGGCTACACCTTC,CASSFVGQGVNYGYTF
TRBV6-1,TRBD1,-,TRBJ2-7,TGTGCCAGCAGTGAAGCTGAGGACAGGGCCTACGAGCAGTACTTC,CASSEAEDRAYEQYF
TRBV7-7,TRBD1,once,TRBJ2-3,TGTGCCAGCAGCTCCGGGACAGGGAGGTCAGATACGCAGTATTTT,CASSSGTGRSDTQYF
TRBV18,TRBD1,once,TRBJ1-2,TGTGCCAGCTCCGGTAGGGCCAGGGGGCTCGATGGCTACACCTTC,CASSGRARGLDGYTF
TRBV18,TRBD1,-,TRBJ1-1,TGTGCCAGCTCTCCTAGGACAGGGAGCCCCATCATGAACACTGAAGCTTTCTTT,CASSPRTGSPIMNTEAFF
TRBV7-3,-,-,TRBJ1-2,TGTGCCAGCAGCTTAAACCAGGGCTATGGCTACACCTTC,CASSLNQGYGYTF
TRBV21-1,-,-,TRBJ1-5,TGTGCCAGCAGCAGCGCGCACGACAGGGTCTATCCGCCCTGGAATCAGCCCCAGCATTTT,CASSSAHDRVYPPWNQPQHF
TRBV7-9,TRBD1,-,TRBJ2-7,TGTGCCAGCAGCGCGTCCGGGACAGCAGGCTACGAGCAGTACTTC,CASSASGTAGYEQYF
TRBV3-1/TRBV3-2,-,once,TRBJ1-1,TGTGCCAGCAGCCAAGTGGGGGGGGCGAGAACTGAAGCTTTCTTT,CASSQVGGARTEAFF
TRBV6-4,TRBD1,-,TRBJ2-7,TGTGCCAGCAGTGACGGCTCTGGGACAGCTGACGAGCAGTACTTC,CASSDGSGTADEQYF
TRBV7-7,-,-,TRBJ1-1,TGTGCCAGCAGCTTAGATGGGGGGACTGAAGCTTTCTTT,CASSLDGGTEAFF
TRBV27,-,-,TRBJ1-6,TGTGCCAGCAGTTTAGGCAGGGCAGTTTCACCCCTCCACTTT,CASSLGRAVSPLHF
TRBV7-9,TRBD1,-,TRBJ1-2,TGTGCCAGCTCCGGGACAGGGATTTCCTATGGCTACACCTTC,CASSGTGISYGYTF
TRBV28,-,-,TRBJ1-4,TGTGCCAGCAGTTTCGGGGGTGCGAATGAAAAACTGTTTTTT,CASSFGGANEKLFF
TRBV18,-,-,TRBJ2-5,TGTGCCAGCTCACCACGCAGGGACCAAGAGACCCAGTACTTC,CASSPRRDQETQYF
TRBV6-5,TRBD2,-,TRBJ2-7,TGTGCCAGCAGTTACTCTGGACTAGCGGGGCAGTACTTC,CASSYSGLAGQYF
TRBV7-2,-,-,TRBJ1-1,TGTGCCAGCAGACCGCATACAGGGTTTGTCACTGAAGCTTTCTTT,CASRPHTGFVTEAFF
TRBV10-2,TRBD1,once,TRBJ1-4,TGCGCCAGCAGTGAGACGGGATTTGGGACAGGGGTCACAACTAATGAAAAACTGTTTTTT,CASSETGFGTGVTTNEKLFF
TRBV19,TRBD1,-,TRBJ2-1,TGTGCCAGTAGTGGACGGACAGGCTACAATGAGCAGTTCTTC,CASSGRTGYNEQFF
TRBV5-1,TRBD1,few,TRBJ1-1,TGCGCCAGCAGCGGGAGAGACAGGGGAGGGAACACTGAAGCTTTCTTT,CASSGRDRGGNTEAFF
TRBV6-5,TRBD1,many,TRBJ2-7,TGTGCCAGCCGGGGCGGACAGGGGATCTACGAGCAGTACTTC,CASRGGQGIYEQYF
TRBV4-1,-,few,TRBJ1-2,TGCGCCAGCAGCCAAGATCTCCGGGTCTATGGCTACACCTTC,CASSQDLRVYGYTF
TRBV2,-,-,TRBJ2-5,TGTGCCAGCAGTGAAGCCACAAACCAAGAGACCCAGTACTTC,CASSEATNQETQYF
TRBV18,-,-,TRBJ1-2,TGTGCCAGCTCACCCGGAGACTATGGCTACACCTTC,CASSPGDYGYTF
TRBV6-5,-,-,TRBJ2-1,TGTGCCAGCAGTCCAGATGGGAGCTCCTACAATGAGCAGTTCTTC,CASSPDGSSYNEQFF
TRBV6-5,TRBD1,once,TRBJ1-4,TGTGCCAGCACCAGAACAGGGGGAGGCGAAAAACTGTTTTTT,CASTRTGGGEKLFF
TRBV18,-,-,TRBJ1-1,TGTGCCAGCTCACCACTAAGTGGGGCTGGGCCCCGAAACACTGAAGCTTTCTTT,CASSPLSGAGPRNTEAFF
TRBV5-1,TRBD1,-,TRBJ1-4,TGCGCCAGCAGCTTGGTTGGACAGGGGCTGGGAGAAAAACTGTTTTTT,CASSLVGQGLGEKLFF
TRBV14,-,-,TRBJ1-1,TGTGCCAGCAGCCAACGGGGGGGTATCACTGAAGCTTTCTTT,CASSQRGGITEAFF
TRBV6-5,-,-,TRBJ1-6,TGTGCCAGCCAGACATCCAGGTATCTGAATTCACCCCTCCACTTT,CASQTSRYLNSPLHF
TRBV14,TRBD1,-,TRBJ1-1,TGTGCCAGCAGCGCACAGGGGATGAACACTGAAGCTTTCTTT,CASSAQGMNTEAFF